Shown below are 3 T cell receptor beta chains from a single sample sequenced in a study of beta chain features in type 1 diabetes. Investigators reverse transcribed all isolated RNA, so they sequenced expressed TCRB transcripts. Sequenced by immunoSEQ multiplex PCR; TCRdb stores in-frame clones only, minus some. The data hold hundreds of thousands of clones, with about 12% observed a single time. The sample was naive CD4+ T cells from blood. The receptors were gathered from a man aged 18-30 years in good health.

This clone showed up just a few times. The V gene is TRBV7-6, the J gene TRBJ2-5; D ambiguous. CDR3 length: 14 amino acids. The ends were cut back, 1 base at V and 1 base at J, with 7 bases in the middle. CDR1 is SGHVS and CDR2 is FNYEAQ in the germline V gene. CDR3 in amino acids: CASSLDPGQETQYF. CDR3 nucleotides: TGTGCCAGCAGCTTAGATCCGGGCCAAGAGACCCAGTACTTC.

This chain uses TRBV6-5 with TRBJ1-1; no definite D call. CDR3 length equals 13 residues. V shed 0 bases and J shed 8 bases, with 10 bases lying between them. CDR1 is MNHEY and CDR2 is SVGAGI in the germline V gene. CDR3 coding DNA: TGTGCCAGCAGTTACTCGAGAGGGAGGGAAGCTTTCTTT. It yields the protein CASSYSRGREAFF.

This chain links TRBV9 with TRBJ2-2, with D possibly matching TRBD2 (7 bases). Trimming left V 1 base short and J 5 bases short, with 12 bases between. Germline V gives CDR1 SGDLS, CDR2 YYNGEE. This CDR3 is built from 15 residues. CDR3 in amino acids: CASSVRGAETGELFF. The CDR3 DNA is TGTGCCAGCAGCGTACGGGGGGCAGAAACCGGGGAGCTGTTTTTT.